The source of this T cell receptor (beta chain) is a study of PD-1 blockade in classical Hodgkin lymphoma. Overall study: Nivolumab was given intravenously to patients at 3 mg/kg every 2 weeks.

Of note for this clone: The antigen is not known.

Sequencing used immunoSEQ multiplex PCR; TCRdb keeps in-frame clones, though not all of them. The data hold more than 20,000 clones, with roughly 65% observed a single time. Broader study findings: Although disease activity or prior therapy may be involved, causes of the repertoire differences remain undefined. In newly diagnosed patients, baseline TCR diversity was reportedly below that of healthy donors. Complete responders had baseline diversity similar to newly diagnosed patients.

With no exception, relapse followed autologous stem cell transplantation in all patients, and brentuximab vedotin exposure varied. V lost 5 bases to trimming and J lost 0 bases, with 11 bases between them. The CDR3 contains 14 residues. The germline V gene encodes CDR1 SGHAT and CDR2 FQNNGV. This chain links TRBV11-2 with TRBJ2-7; D uncertain. This receptor was taken from a human donor with classical Hodgkin lymphoma. The starting material was peripheral blood mononuclear cells (PBMCs), obtained before the second cycle of nivolumab. CDR3 nucleotides: TGTGCCAGCAGCCTATGGCGGAGCTCCTACGAGCAGTACTTC. Translated, it gives CASSLWRSSYEQYF.